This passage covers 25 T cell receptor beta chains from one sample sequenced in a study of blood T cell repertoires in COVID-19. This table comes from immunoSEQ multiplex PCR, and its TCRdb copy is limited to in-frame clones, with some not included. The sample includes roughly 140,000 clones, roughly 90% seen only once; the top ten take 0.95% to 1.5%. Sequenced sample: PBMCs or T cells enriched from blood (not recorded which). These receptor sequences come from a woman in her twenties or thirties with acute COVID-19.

The chain's CDR3 is CASSLYRVSSGNTIYF. The CDR3 region has the DNA TGTGCCAGCAGTTTGTACAGGGTGAGCTCTGGAAACACCATATATTTT. V usage is TRBV28 and J usage is TRBJ1-3; maybe TRBD1 (6 bases). The CDR3 is 16 amino acids. The V end lost 3 bases, the J end lost 0 bases, and 12 bases lay between the germline ends. Germline V gives CDR1 MDHEN, CDR2 SYDVKM.

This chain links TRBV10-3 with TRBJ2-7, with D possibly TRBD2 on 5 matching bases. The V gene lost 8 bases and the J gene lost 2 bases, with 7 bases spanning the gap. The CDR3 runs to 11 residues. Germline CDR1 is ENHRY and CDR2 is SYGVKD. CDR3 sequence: CAIGETYEQYF. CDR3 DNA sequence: TGTGCCATCGGGGAGACCTACGAGCAGTACTTC.

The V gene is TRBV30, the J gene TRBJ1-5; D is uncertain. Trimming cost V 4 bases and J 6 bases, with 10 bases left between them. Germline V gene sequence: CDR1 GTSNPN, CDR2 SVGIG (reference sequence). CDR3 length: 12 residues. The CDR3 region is CAWNNGGQPQHF. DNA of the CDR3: TGTGCCTGGAATAATGGCGGTCAGCCCCAGCATTTT.

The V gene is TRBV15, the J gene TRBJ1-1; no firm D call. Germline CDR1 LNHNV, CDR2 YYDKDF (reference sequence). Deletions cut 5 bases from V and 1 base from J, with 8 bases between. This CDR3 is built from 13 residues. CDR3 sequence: CATSGRENTEAFF. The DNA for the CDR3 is TGTGCCACCAGCGGACGGGAGAACACTGAAGCTTTCTTT.

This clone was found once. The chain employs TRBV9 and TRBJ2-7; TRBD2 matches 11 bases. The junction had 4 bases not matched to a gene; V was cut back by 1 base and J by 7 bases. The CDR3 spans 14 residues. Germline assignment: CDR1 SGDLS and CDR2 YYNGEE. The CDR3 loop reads CASSVTSGSLEQYF. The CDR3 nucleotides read TGTGCCAGCAGCGTAACTAGCGGGAGTCTGGAGCAGTACTTC.

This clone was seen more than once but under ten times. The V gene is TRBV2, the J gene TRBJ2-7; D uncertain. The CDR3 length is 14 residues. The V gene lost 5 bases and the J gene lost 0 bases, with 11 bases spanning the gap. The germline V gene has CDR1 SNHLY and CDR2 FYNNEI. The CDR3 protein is CASSPTESSYEQYF. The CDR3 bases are TGTGCCAGCAGTCCCACAGAGAGCTCCTACGAGCAGTACTTC. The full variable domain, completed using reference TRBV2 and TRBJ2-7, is EPEVTQTPSHQVTQMGQEVILRCVPISNHLYFYWYRQILGQKVEFLVSFYNNEISEKSEIFDDQFSVERPDGSNFTLKIRSTKLEDSAMYFCASSPTESSYEQYFGPGTRLTVT.

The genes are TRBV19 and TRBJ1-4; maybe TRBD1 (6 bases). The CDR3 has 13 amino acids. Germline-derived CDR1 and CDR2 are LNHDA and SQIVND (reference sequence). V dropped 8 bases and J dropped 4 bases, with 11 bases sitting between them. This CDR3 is CASGGQLNEKLFF. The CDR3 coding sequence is TGTGCCAGTGGAGGACAGCTTAATGAAAAACTGTTTTTT.

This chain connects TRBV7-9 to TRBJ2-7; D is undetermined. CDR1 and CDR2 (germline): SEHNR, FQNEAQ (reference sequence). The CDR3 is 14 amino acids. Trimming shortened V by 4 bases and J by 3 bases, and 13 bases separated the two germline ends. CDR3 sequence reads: CASSSPTTYYEQYF. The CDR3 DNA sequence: TGTGCCAGCAGCTCCCCTACTACCTACTACGAGCAGTACTTC.

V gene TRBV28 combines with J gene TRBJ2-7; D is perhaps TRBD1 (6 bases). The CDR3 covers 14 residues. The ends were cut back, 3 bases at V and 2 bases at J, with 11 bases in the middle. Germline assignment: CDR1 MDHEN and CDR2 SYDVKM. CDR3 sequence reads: CASSLQGPPYEQYF. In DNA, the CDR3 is TGTGCCAGCAGTTTGCAGGGGCCCCCCTACGAGCAGTACTTC.

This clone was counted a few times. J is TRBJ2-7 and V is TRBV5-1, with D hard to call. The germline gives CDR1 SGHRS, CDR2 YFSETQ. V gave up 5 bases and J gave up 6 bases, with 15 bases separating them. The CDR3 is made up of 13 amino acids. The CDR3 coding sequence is TGCGCCAGCAGACCAGGATCAGCTATCGAGCAGTACTTC. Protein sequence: CASRPGSAIEQYF.

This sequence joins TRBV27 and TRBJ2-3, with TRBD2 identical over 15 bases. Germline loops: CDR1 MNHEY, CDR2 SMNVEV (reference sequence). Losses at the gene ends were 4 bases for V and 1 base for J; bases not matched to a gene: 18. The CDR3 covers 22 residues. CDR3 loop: CASSSDNPGTSGRSYGTDTQYF. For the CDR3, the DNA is TGTGCCAGCAGTTCCGACAACCCCGGGACTAGCGGGAGGTCCTATGGCACAGATACGCAGTATTTT.

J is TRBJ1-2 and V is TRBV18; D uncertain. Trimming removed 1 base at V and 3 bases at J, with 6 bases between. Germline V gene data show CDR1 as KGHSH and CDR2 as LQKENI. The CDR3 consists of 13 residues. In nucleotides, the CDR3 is TGTGCCAGCTCACCACTCCGGGACTATGGCTACACCTTC. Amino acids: CASSPLRDYGYTF.

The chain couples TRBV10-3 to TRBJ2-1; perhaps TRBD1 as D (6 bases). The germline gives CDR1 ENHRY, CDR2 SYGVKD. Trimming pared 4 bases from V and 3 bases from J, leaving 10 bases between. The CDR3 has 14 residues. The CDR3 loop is CAISGQVDYNEQFF. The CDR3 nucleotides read TGTGCCATCAGTGGACAGGTTGACTACAATGAGCAGTTCTTC.

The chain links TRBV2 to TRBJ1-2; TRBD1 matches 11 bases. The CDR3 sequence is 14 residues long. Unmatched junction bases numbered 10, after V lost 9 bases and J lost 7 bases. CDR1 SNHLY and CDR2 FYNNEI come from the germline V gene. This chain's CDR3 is CASRWTGGAGGYTF. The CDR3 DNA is TGTGCCAGTCGTTGGACAGGGGGCGCCGGTGGCTACACCTTC.

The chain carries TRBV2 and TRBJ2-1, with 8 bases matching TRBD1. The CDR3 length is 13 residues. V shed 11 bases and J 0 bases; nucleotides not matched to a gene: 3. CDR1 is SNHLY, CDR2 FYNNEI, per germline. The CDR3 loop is CAGGQGSYNEQFF. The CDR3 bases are TGTGCCGGCGGACAGGGCTCCTACAATGAGCAGTTCTTC.

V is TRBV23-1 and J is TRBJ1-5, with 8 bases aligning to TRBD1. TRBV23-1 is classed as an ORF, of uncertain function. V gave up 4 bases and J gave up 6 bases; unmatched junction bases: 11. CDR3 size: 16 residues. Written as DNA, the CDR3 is TGCGCCAGCAGTCGAGCCGGACAGGGTATAAGTCAGCCCCAGCATTTT. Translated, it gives CASSRAGQGISQPQHF.

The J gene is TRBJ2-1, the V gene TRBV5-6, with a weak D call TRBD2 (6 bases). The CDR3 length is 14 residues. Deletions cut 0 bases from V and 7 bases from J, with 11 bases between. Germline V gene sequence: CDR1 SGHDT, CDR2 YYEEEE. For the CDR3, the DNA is TGTGCCAGCAGCTTGGGGGGGACTTTTAATGAGCAGTTCTTC. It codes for CASSLGGTFNEQFF.

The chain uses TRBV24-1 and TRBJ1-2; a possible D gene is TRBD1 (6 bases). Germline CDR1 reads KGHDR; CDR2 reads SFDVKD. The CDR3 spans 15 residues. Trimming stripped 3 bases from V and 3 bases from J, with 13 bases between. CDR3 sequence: CATSDPGRGDYGYTF. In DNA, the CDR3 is TGTGCCACCAGTGATCCCGGGAGGGGGGACTATGGCTACACCTTC.

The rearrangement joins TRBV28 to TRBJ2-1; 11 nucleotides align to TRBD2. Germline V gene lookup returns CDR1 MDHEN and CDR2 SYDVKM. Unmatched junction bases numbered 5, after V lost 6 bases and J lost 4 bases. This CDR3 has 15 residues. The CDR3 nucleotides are TGTGCCAGCAGGCCCGGGACTAGCGGATACAATGAGCAGTTCTTC. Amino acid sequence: CASRPGTSGYNEQFF.

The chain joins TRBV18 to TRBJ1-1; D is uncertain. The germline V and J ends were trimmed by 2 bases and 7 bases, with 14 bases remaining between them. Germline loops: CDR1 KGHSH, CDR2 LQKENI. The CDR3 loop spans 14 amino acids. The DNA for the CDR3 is TGTGCCAGCTCACCATCCGCGGAGGGTTATGAAGCTTTCTTT. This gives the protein CASSPSAEGYEAFF.

CDR3 sequence reads: CASSASGRGTDTQYF. Written as DNA, the CDR3 is TGTGCCAGCAGCGCTAGCGGGAGGGGCACAGATACGCAGTATTTT. This sequence joins TRBV5-8 and TRBJ2-3, with 12 bases identical to TRBD2. This CDR3 has 15 amino acids. Germline loops: CDR1 SGHTS, CDR2 YDEGEE. Trimming at V came to 4 bases and at J to 1 base, leaving 1 base not matched to a gene. The whole variable domain, filled in from reference TRBV5-8 and TRBJ2-3, reads EAGVTQSPTHLIKTRGQQATLRCSPISGHTSVYWYQQALGLGLQFLLWYDEGEERNRGNFPPRFSGRQFPNYSSELNVNALELEDSALYLCASSASGRGTDTQYFGPGTRLTVL.

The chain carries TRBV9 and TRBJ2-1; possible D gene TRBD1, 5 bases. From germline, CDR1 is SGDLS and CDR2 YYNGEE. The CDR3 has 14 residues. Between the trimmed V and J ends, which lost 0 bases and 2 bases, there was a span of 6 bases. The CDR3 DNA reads TGTGCCAGCAGCGTAGGGGGCACCTACAATGAGCAGTTCTTC. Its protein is CASSVGGTYNEQFF.

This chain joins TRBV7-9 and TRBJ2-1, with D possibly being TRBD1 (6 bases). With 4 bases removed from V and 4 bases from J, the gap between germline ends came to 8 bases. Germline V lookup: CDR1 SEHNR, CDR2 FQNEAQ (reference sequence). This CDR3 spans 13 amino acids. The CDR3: CASSSGQYNEQFF. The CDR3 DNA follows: TGTGCCAGCAGCTCCGGACAGTACAATGAGCAGTTCTTC.

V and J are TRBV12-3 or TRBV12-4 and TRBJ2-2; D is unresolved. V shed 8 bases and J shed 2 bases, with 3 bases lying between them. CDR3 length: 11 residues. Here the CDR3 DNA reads TGTGCCAGCCTCAACACCGGGGAGCTGTTTTTT. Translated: CASLNTGELFF.

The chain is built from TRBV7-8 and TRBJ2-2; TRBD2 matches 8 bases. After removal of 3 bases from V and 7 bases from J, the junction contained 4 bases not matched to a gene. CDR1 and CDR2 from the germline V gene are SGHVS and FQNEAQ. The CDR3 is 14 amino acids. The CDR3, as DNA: TGTGCCAGCAGCTTGCCGGCGGGGGGCGGGGAGCTGTTTTTT. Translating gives CASSLPAGGGELFF.